This TCR beta chain is drawn from a study of T cells in Graves' hyperthyroidism and ophthalmopathy. This clonotype occurred many times. This CDR3 spans 14 amino acids. V lost 3 bases to trimming and J lost 5 bases, with 13 bases between them. The V gene's germline CDR1 is SGHVS and CDR2 FQNEAQ. Regions amplified from RNA transcripts were the TCR beta CDR3 regions. RT-PCR in the first round (using the HTBI primer set) targeted the TCR CDR3. In TCRdb, the multiplex PCR reads were re-called with MiXCR into one record per CDR3 protein. This table holds approximately 590,000 distinct CDR3 sequences, 46% found once.

The sample consisted of peripheral blood or thyroid tissue (not recorded which). V usage is TRBV7-8 and J usage is TRBJ1-1; D unclear. The receptor's source is a woman younger than 30 with Graves' hyperthyroidism. The CDR3 loop is CASSLSTQRTEAFF. DNA for the CDR3: TGTGCCAGCAGCTTGTCCACCCAGCGGACTGAAGCTTTCTTT.